Listed below are T cell receptor beta chains from one sample, sequenced in a study of blood T cell repertoires in COVID-19. Sequencing was performed with immunoSEQ multiplex PCR; in TCRdb, only in-frame clones are kept and a portion is missing. The table includes fewer than 250,000 clones, 76% detected once. The sample taken for sequencing was PBMCs or T cells enriched from blood (not recorded which). The receptors here all came from a woman in her forties or fifties with acute COVID-19. The CDR3 runs from the conserved cysteine through the conserved F or W. Fields, in order: J gene, V gene, D gene, clone size, CDR3 protein, CDR3 DNA. D genes are given only for firm matches. Where a row states a size, it is once, few, many or the class of an expanded clone; other rows omit it.

>TRBJ1-4|TRBV5-6|NA|NA
CASSLFGATNEKLFF
TGTGCCAGCAGCTTGTTCGGAGCAACTAATGAAAAACTGTTTTTT
>TRBJ1-3|TRBV9|NA|NA
CASSVGEGFIGNTIYF
TGTGCCAGCAGCGTAGGAGAGGGTTTCATTGGAAACACCATATATTTT
>TRBJ1-2|TRBV28|TRBD1|NA
CASSPALGDRGNYGYTF
TGTGCCAGCAGCCCCGCCTTGGGGGACAGGGGGAACTATGGCTACACCTTC
>TRBJ2-3|TRBV2|NA|NA
CASFPGGTDTQYF
TGTGCCAGCTTTCCAGGTGGCACAGATACGCAGTATTTT
>TRBJ2-1|TRBV3-1/TRBV3-2|TRBD2|NA
CASSQPGLAGGYNEQFF
TGTGCCAGCAGCCAACCCGGACTAGCGGGGGGCTACAATGAGCAGTTCTTC
>TRBJ1-5|TRBV28|NA|NA
CASSFPSGGNQPQHF
TGTGCCAGCAGTTTCCCCTCGGGGGGTAATCAGCCCCAGCATTTT
>TRBJ1-4|TRBV21-1|NA|NA
CASSKGRLRGTAPEKLFF
TGTGCCAGCAGCAAAGGCCGGTTGAGAGGGACAGCGCCCGAAAAACTGTTTTTT
>TRBJ1-5|TRBV7-4|NA|NA
CASSPGIQHF
TGTGCCAGCAGCCCCGGGATTCAGCATTTT
>TRBJ1-5|TRBV5-5|NA|NA
CASSREGGSNQPQHF
TGTGCCAGCAGCCGCGAGGGTGGGAGCAATCAGCCCCAGCATTTT
>TRBJ2-3|TRBV27|NA|NA
CASSPPDYNADTQYF
TGTGCCAGCAGTCCGCCCGACTATAATGCAGATACGCAGTATTTT
>TRBJ2-5|TRBV7-9|NA|once
CASSSGLVETQYF
TGTGCCAGCAGCTCCGGACTTGTGGAGACCCAGTACTTC
>TRBJ1-1|TRBV6-2/TRBV6-3|NA|NA
CASSYLGGDTEAFF
TGTGCCAGCAGTTACTTAGGGGGGGACACTGAAGCTTTCTTT
>TRBJ1-5|TRBV4-1|TRBD1|NA
CASSQDPRQGDRPQHF
TGCGCCAGCAGCCAAGACCCTCGACAGGGCGATCGACCCCAGCATTTT
>TRBJ2-4|TRBV27|NA|NA
CASSQRTSTQAKNIQYF
TGTGCCAGCAGTCAACGCACCTCTACTCAAGCCAAAAACATTCAGTACTTC
>TRBJ1-1|TRBV5-1|TRBD1|once
CASSYGGTGGTEAFF
TGCGCCAGCAGCTACGGCGGTACAGGGGGCACTGAAGCTTTCTTT
>TRBJ1-1|TRBV5-1|NA|NA
CASSLAQGRTEAFF
TGCGCCAGCAGCTTGGCGCAGGGCCGCACTGAAGCTTTCTTT
>TRBJ1-2|TRBV6-2/TRBV6-3|NA|NA
CASSYSHGTYGYTF
TGTGCCAGCAGTTACTCCCATGGCACCTATGGCTACACCTTC
>TRBJ1-6|TRBV28|NA|few
CATLTFKALLNSPLHF
TGTGCCACCTTGACTTTTAAGGCCCTACTTAATTCACCCCTCCACTTT
>TRBJ1-2|TRBV3-1/TRBV3-2|TRBD1|NA
CASTRGQIYTF
TGTGCCAGCACCAGGGGACAGATCTACACCTTC
>TRBJ2-2|TRBV11-1|TRBD1|NA
CASSPGGTGELFF
TGTGCCAGCAGCCCAGGGGGCACCGGGGAGCTGTTTTTT
>TRBJ2-3|TRBV5-1|TRBD2|NA
CASSLMLAVSTDTQYF
TGCGCCAGCAGCTTGATGCTAGCGGTTAGCACAGATACGCAGTATTTT
>TRBJ2-2|TRBV11-3|TRBD1|NA
CASSLGDRGFGELFF
TGTGCCAGCAGCTTAGGAGACAGGGGTTTCGGGGAGCTGTTTTTT
>TRBJ2-1|TRBV6-6|NA|NA
CASNPEGAYNEQFF
TGTGCCAGCAATCCAGAAGGGGCCTACAATGAGCAGTTCTTC
>TRBJ2-3|TRBV7-3|NA|NA
CASSLGEGGTDTQYF
TGTGCCAGCAGCTTAGGTGAGGGAGGCACAGATACGCAGTATTTT
>TRBJ1-1|TRBV13|NA|NA
CASSPTGYPEAFF
TGTGCCAGCAGCCCAACAGGGTACCCTGAAGCTTTCTTT
>TRBJ1-3|TRBV9|NA|NA
CASSVSDSSGNTIYF
TGTGCCAGCAGCGTTTCCGACAGCTCTGGAAACACCATATATTTT
>TRBJ1-5|TRBV7-8|TRBD1|many
CASSLGTGGPLDQPQHF
TGTGCCAGCAGCTTAGGGACAGGGGGCCCCCTCGATCAGCCCCAGCATTTT
>TRBJ1-2|TRBV9|NA|NA
CASGPRDENWSYGYTF
TGTGCCAGCGGTCCGCGCGACGAAAACTGGAGCTATGGCTACACCTTC
>TRBJ1-3|TRBV11-2|NA|NA
CASTLPGSNTIYF
TGTGCCAGCACCTTACCGGGTAGTAACACCATATATTTT
>TRBJ2-3|TRBV2|TRBD2|NA
CASSEAVKGSGGDTQYF
TGTGCCAGCAGTGAAGCGGTAAAAGGGTCGGGAGGAGATACGCAGTATTTT
>TRBJ2-3|TRBV19|NA|NA
CASSILSREYSTPDTQYF
TGTGCCAGTAGTATACTTTCCAGGGAATATAGCACGCCAGATACGCAGTATTTT
>TRBJ1-1|TRBV3-1/TRBV3-2|TRBD1|NA
CATREGAASTEAFF
TGTGCCACCAGGGAGGGGGCAGCCTCCACTGAAGCTTTCTTT
>TRBJ1-6|TRBV7-3|NA|NA
CASSLLGLSSPLHF
TGTGCCAGCAGCTTACTGGGACTTTCTTCACCCCTCCACTTT
>TRBJ1-1|TRBV28|NA|NA
CASSLLTGSTEAFF
TGTGCCAGCAGTTTATTAACGGGGAGCACTGAAGCTTTCTTT
>TRBJ2-2|TRBV6-5|NA|NA
CASRPLALTGELFF
TGTGCCAGCAGACCACTAGCTTTGACCGGGGAGCTGTTTTTT
>TRBJ1-4|TRBV19|TRBD1|NA
CASTTGVEKLFF
TGTGCCAGTACGACAGGGGTCGAAAAACTGTTTTTT
>TRBJ2-5|TRBV9|NA|NA
CASSPTLSGWQETQYF
TGTGCCAGCAGCCCCACCCTTTCGGGGTGGCAAGAGACCCAGTACTTC
>TRBJ1-2|TRBV20-1|NA|NA
CSAQDSAGYTF
TGCAGTGCACAGGACAGCGCAGGCTACACCTTC
>TRBJ2-3|TRBV4-3|NA|NA
CASSQDGRGSTDTQYF
TGCGCCAGCAGCCAAGATGGAAGGGGGAGCACAGATACGCAGTATTTT
>TRBJ1-5|TRBV27|TRBD1|NA
CASSWDRGQPQHF
TGTGCCAGCAGTTGGGACAGGGGACAGCCCCAGCATTTT
>TRBJ2-1|TRBV5-1|TRBD1|NA
CASSLGDRDRNEQFF
TGCGCCAGCAGCTTGGGGGACAGGGACAGGAATGAGCAGTTCTTC
>TRBJ1-2|TRBV6-5|TRBD1|NA
CASSRVGQSYGYTF
TGTGCCAGCAGTAGAGTGGGACAGTCCTATGGCTACACCTTC
>TRBJ1-2|TRBV3-1/TRBV3-2|TRBD1|once
CASSLEGQGVHYGYTF
TGTGCCAGCAGCCTCGAGGGACAGGGGGTTCACTATGGCTACACCTTC
>TRBJ2-5|TRBV7-9|TRBD1|NA
CASSLGETTGGWETQYF
TGTGCCAGCAGCTTAGGGGAAACTACAGGGGGGTGGGAGACCCAGTACTTC
>TRBJ1-2|TRBV28|NA|NA
CASRMDSTWGYTF
TGTGCCAGCAGGATGGACTCAACTTGGGGCTACACCTTC